These 25 T cell receptor beta chains came from one sample sequenced in a study of PD-L1 blockade in urothelial cancer. TCRdb's copy holds only in-frame clones and misses some; the assay was immunoSEQ multiplex PCR. In the table there are roughly 67,000 clones, about 86% of which are singletons. Regarding time point: pretreatment peripheral blood. Specimen: PBMCs, collected around atezolizumab (anti-PD-L1) treatment. The receptors were sampled from a man aged 60 to 75 with urothelial cancer.

The rearrangement uses TRBV30 and TRBJ2-3; perhaps TRBD1 as D (6 bases). The germline V gene encodes CDR1 GTSNPN and CDR2 SVGIG (reference sequence). This CDR3 is built from 16 residues. Trimming took off 2 bases at V and 2 bases at J, with 17 bases between the two ends. The CDR3 nucleotides are TGTGCCTGGAGTCGTCTCCAGGGGAAATACACAGATACGCAGTATTTT. Protein sequence: CAWSRLQGKYTDTQYF.

The rearrangement uses TRBV6-1 and TRBJ1-5; tentative D call: TRBD1 (6 bases). Germline assignment: CDR1 MNHNS and CDR2 SASEGT. This CDR3 has 17 residues. Trimming shortened V by 0 bases and J by 2 bases, and 14 bases separated the two germline ends. The CDR3 DNA is TGTGCCAGCAGTGAAGCGGGGGGGCGTTTTGGCAATCAGCCCCAGCATTTT. This gives the protein CASSEAGGRFGNQPQHF.

V is TRBV11-1 and J is TRBJ1-2; D is possibly TRBD1 (5 bases). Germline V gene data show CDR1 as SGHAT and CDR2 as FQDESV (reference sequence). The length of the CDR3 is 12 residues. V gave up 1 base and J gave up 6 bases, with 6 bases separating them. The CDR3 bases are TGTGCCAGCAGCTTAGAAGGGGATGGCTACACCTTC. As protein: CASSLEGDGYTF.

This rearrangement joins TRBV10-2 to TRBJ1-3, with 7 bases fitting TRBD1. This CDR3 has 14 residues. Unmatched junction bases numbered 4, after V lost 6 bases and J lost 2 bases. CDR1 and CDR2 (germline): WSHSY, SAAADI. The CDR3 is CASSLTGTGNTIYF. The CDR3 coding sequence is TGCGCCAGCAGCCTGACAGGGACTGGAAACACCATATATTTT.

The DNA of the CDR3 is TGTGCCAGCAGACGTCTAGCGGGGCAAGCGCAGTATTTT. Its protein is CASRRLAGQAQYF. This rearrangement joins TRBV6-6 to TRBJ2-3; 9 bases align to TRBD2. Looked up from germline, CDR1 is MNHNY and CDR2 is SVGAGI (reference sequence). The CDR3 length is 13 residues. V lost 6 bases and J lost 10; bases outside the gene matches: 8.

The rearrangement links TRBV14 to TRBJ2-3, with no clear D. CDR1 and CDR2 (germline): SGHDN, FVKESK. CDR3 length equals 13 residues. V was cut by 1 base and J by 2 bases, with 4 bases left in between. CDR3 DNA sequence: TGTGCCAGCAGCCAAGTACTCACAGATACGCAGTATTTT. Encoded protein: CASSQVLTDTQYF.

This clone turned up a few times. The J gene is TRBJ2-1, the V gene TRBV11-2; 8 nucleotides align to TRBD1. V shed 4 bases and J 5 bases; nucleotides not matched to a gene: 1. This CDR3 contains 13 residues. CDR1 is SGHAT, CDR2 FQNNGV, per germline. In DNA, the CDR3 is TGTGCCAGCAGCTCGGACAGGGACAATGAGCAGTTCTTC. Residues: CASSSDRDNEQFF.

This chain connects TRBV28 to TRBJ1-1; 11 bases align to TRBD1. This CDR3 comprises 15 residues. CDR1 and CDR2 from the germline V gene are MDHEN and SYDVKM. Unmatched junction bases numbered 3, after V lost 2 bases and J lost 4 bases. CDR3 DNA: TGTGCCAGCAGTTTAGGTGGGACAGGGGGCACTGAAGCTTTCTTT. Its translation is CASSLGGTGGTEAFF.

This chain uses TRBV19 with TRBJ2-5; 9 nucleotides line up with TRBD2. The CDR3 spans 16 residues. The V and J ends lost 3 bases and 1 base, in that order; junction bases with no gene match: 6. Germline V gene lookup returns CDR1 LNHDA and CDR2 SQIVND (reference sequence). The CDR3 DNA is TGTGCCAGTAGTATTGTAAGCGGGGGGACCCAAGAGACCCAGTACTTC. This translates into CASSIVSGGTQETQYF.

This clone was seen only a few times. V and J are TRBV7-9 and TRBJ1-5; D is unresolved. CDR3 size: 13 residues. CDR1 is SEHNR and CDR2 is FQNEAQ in the germline V gene (reference sequence). V was trimmed by 3 bases and J by 2 bases, leaving 5 bases between them. The CDR3 is CASSFEGNQPQHF. The CDR3 coding sequence is TGTGCCAGCAGCTTTGAGGGCAATCAGCCCCAGCATTTT.

The chain combines TRBV18 with TRBJ1-1; D perhaps matches TRBD1 (5 bases). Germline V gene sequence: CDR1 KGHSH, CDR2 LQKENI. The CDR3 runs to 14 residues. V was cut by 1 base and J by 8 bases, with 14 bases left in between. CDR3 in amino acids: CASSPRFPNREAFF. The CDR3 DNA sequence: TGTGCCAGCTCACCACGATTCCCGAACAGGGAAGCTTTCTTT.

The CDR3 coding sequence is TGTGCCAGCAGCTTGTCCCGGGACAGCCCTCGAGGTTCACCCCTCCACTTT. Translation: CASSLSRDSPRGSPLHF. The chain is built from TRBV7-6 and TRBJ1-6; 7 bases match TRBD1. The CDR3 consists of 17 residues. CDR1 and CDR2 from the germline V gene are SGHVS and FNYEAQ. J lost 9 bases, V lost 3 bases, and 14 bases had no gene match.

The chain is built from TRBV11-3 and TRBJ1-2, with D possibly TRBD1 on 6 matching bases. The CDR3 sequence is 16 residues long. V shed 1 base and J shed 7 bases, with 19 bases lying between them. CDR1 is SGHNT, CDR2 YENEEA, per germline. For the CDR3, the DNA is TGTGCCAGCAGCTTAGCGTACAGGGAGAGGGAAGGTGGCTACACCTTC. Its protein product is CASSLAYREREGGYTF.

Only one count was recorded for this clone. This sequence joins TRBV7-8 and TRBJ2-7; 8 bases are shared with TRBD1. Unmatched junction bases numbered 4, after V lost 5 bases and J lost 1 base. This CDR3 contains 14 residues. Germline V CDR1 and CDR2: SGHVS, FQNEAQ. In DNA, the CDR3 is TGTGCCAGCAGCCGGGACAGGAGATCCTACGAGCAGTACTTC. Translation gives CASSRDRRSYEQYF.

The rearrangement joins TRBV7-8 to TRBJ2-5, with D tentatively TRBD2 (6 bases). Germline lookup yields CDR1 SGHVS and CDR2 FQNEAQ. Trimming cost V 3 bases and J 2 bases, with 10 bases left between them. This CDR3 is built from 14 residues. The CDR3 here is CASSFQAGQETQYF. The CDR3 DNA follows: TGTGCCAGCAGCTTTCAGGCGGGGCAAGAGACCCAGTACTTC.

The chain carries TRBV5-4 and TRBJ1-3; D might be TRBD1 (6 bases). In germline, CDR1 is SGHNT, CDR2 YYREEE (reference sequence). This CDR3 region has 15 residues. Trimming removed 4 bases at V and 4 bases at J, with 15 bases between. The CDR3 sequence: CASSTMTGEGNTIYF. The CDR3 nucleotides are TGTGCCAGCAGCACCATGACAGGAGAAGGAAACACCATATATTTT.

This clone was picked up one time. This chain links TRBV5-5 with TRBJ2-7; 9 bases line up with TRBD1. The germline V gene has CDR1 SGHKS and CDR2 YYEKEE (reference sequence). The CDR3 sequence is 15 residues long. J was trimmed by 7 bases and V by 4 bases; bases with no gene match: 12. The CDR3 here is CASSTSGTGQLEQYF. CDR3 in DNA: TGTGCCAGCAGCACCTCCGGGACAGGGCAGTTGGAGCAGTACTTC.

The rearrangement uses TRBV5-1 and TRBJ2-1, with 7 bases fitting TRBD2. This CDR3 comprises 15 residues. J was trimmed by 2 bases and V by 1 base; bases with no gene match: 3. Germline CDR1 is SGHRS and CDR2 is YFSETQ. For the CDR3, the DNA is TGCGCCAGCAGCTTGTTGGCGGGGGCCTACAATGAGCAGTTCTTC. It yields the protein CASSLLAGAYNEQFF.

The V gene is TRBV2, the J gene TRBJ1-2; tentative D call: TRBD1 (6 bases). V was clipped by 3 bases and J by 6 bases, with 11 bases between them. From germline, CDR1 is SNHLY and CDR2 FYNNEI. The CDR3 sequence is 13 residues long. The CDR3 DNA follows: TGTGCCAGCAGTGACGCGGCAGGGGATGGCTACACCTTC. Its translation: CASSDAAGDGYTF. The entire variable domain, with the rest obtained from reference TRBV2 and TRBJ1-2, is as follows: EPEVTQTPSHQVTQMGQEVILRCVPISNHLYFYWYRQILGQKVEFLVSFYNNEISEKSEIFDDQFSVERPDGSNFTLKIRSTKLEDSAMYFCASSDAAGDGYTFGSGTRLTVV.

The J gene is TRBJ2-7, the V gene TRBV11-2, with a weak D call TRBD1 (5 bases). Trimming took 8 bases from V and 1 from J, leaving 15 bases between them. Germline V gene lookup returns CDR1 SGHAT and CDR2 FQNNGV. The CDR3 has 14 amino acids. This CDR3 is CASDSAGQSYEQYF. The CDR3 DNA sequence: TGTGCCAGCGATTCAGCAGGGCAGTCCTACGAGCAGTACTTC.

The rearrangement joins TRBV2 to TRBJ2-7; D uncertain. In germline, CDR1 is SNHLY, CDR2 FYNNEI. Trimming removed 5 bases from V and 4 bases from J, with 12 bases in between. The CDR3 covers 13 residues. CDR3 residues: CASSPTTLYEQYF. The CDR3 region has the DNA TGTGCCAGCAGTCCAACTACTTTATACGAGCAGTACTTC.

This clone was seen a few times. V and J are TRBV7-2 and TRBJ2-2; 11 bases are shared with TRBD2. Trimming took 7 bases from V and 4 from J; bases not matched to a gene: 5. The germline gives CDR1 SGHTA, CDR2 FQGNSA. This CDR3 region has 15 residues. CDR3 DNA: TGTGCCAGCATTAGCGGGGGGGCCGTCACCGGGGAGCTGTTTTTT. Its protein product is CASISGGAVTGELFF.

This rearrangement joins TRBV4-1 to TRBJ1-2, with 7 bases fitting TRBD1. CDR3 length equals 15 residues. V shed 0 bases and J 10 bases; nucleotides not matched to a gene: 11. The germline V gene has CDR1 MGHRA and CDR2 YSYEKL. The CDR3 region has the DNA TGCGCCAGCAGCCAAGACGTGACAGGGTGGTTCAACTACACCTTC. It translates to CASSQDVTGWFNYTF.

This clone was recorded only once. The gene calls are TRBV19 and TRBJ1-1; no reliable D call. This CDR3 has 13 amino acids. Germline V gene sequence: CDR1 LNHDA, CDR2 SQIVND (reference sequence). Trimming shortened V by 3 bases and J by 1 base, and 6 bases separated the two germline ends. Here the CDR3 DNA reads TGTGCCAGTAGTATCCTAACGAACACTGAAGCTTTCTTT. It specifies CASSILTNTEAFF.

The chain has TRBV30 and TRBJ2-7, with D possibly matching TRBD1 (5 bases). Germline V gene data show CDR1 as GTSNPN and CDR2 as SVGIG (reference sequence). This CDR3 has 14 residues. V lost 3 bases to trimming and J lost 4 bases, with 16 bases between them. For the CDR3, the DNA is TGTGCCTGGAGCGTACAGGCGCTCCGGTACGAGCAGTACTTC. Translated, it gives CAWSVQALRYEQYF.